The 25 T cell receptor beta chains reported below all come from one sample, sequenced in a study of beta chain features in type 1 diabetes. All of the isolated RNA was reverse transcribed, so expressed TCRB transcripts were sequenced. The data were produced by immunoSEQ multiplex PCR, yet TCRdb's version contains in-frame clones alone and is incomplete. There are 140,000 to 150,000 clones in the sample; roughly 10% occur only once, and under 1.5% lies in the top ten. The sample consisted of naive CD4+ T cells from blood. The receptors shown here come from a man aged 18 to 35 in good health.

The chain couples TRBV5-6 to TRBJ2-5, with 13 positions matching TRBD2. This CDR3 region has 16 residues. The trim removed 5 bases at V and 4 bases at J, leaving 8 bases unmatched. The germline V gene encodes CDR1 SGHDT and CDR2 YYEEEE. The CDR3 is CASRQGLAGSRETQYF. In DNA, the CDR3 is TGTGCCAGCAGGCAGGGACTAGCGGGGAGTCGAGAGACCCAGTACTTC. The whole variable domain, remainder taken from reference TRBV5-6 and TRBJ2-5, is DAGVTQSPTHLIKTRGQQVTLRCSPKSGHDTVSWYQQALGQGPQFIFQYYEEEERQRGNFPDRFSGHQFPNYSSELNVNALLLGDSALYLCASRQGLAGSRETQYFGPGTRLLVL.

This clone was counted many times. The chain uses TRBV7-3 and TRBJ2-5, with a possible D match to TRBD2 (5 bases). The CDR3 extends over 13 amino acids. CDR1 and CDR2 (germline): SGHTA, FQGTGA. Trimming cost V 0 bases and J 4 bases, with 6 bases left between them. The CDR3, as DNA: TGTGCCAGCAGCTTAACTAGCGCAGAGACCCAGTACTTC. This gives the protein CASSLTSAETQYF.

This clone was observed a few times. This rearrangement joins TRBV5-4 to TRBJ1-2; a possible D gene is TRBD1 (6 bases). The germline V gene encodes CDR1 SGHNT and CDR2 YYREEE (reference sequence). The germline V and J ends were trimmed by 1 base and 8 bases, with 15 bases remaining between them. CDR3 length equals 14 residues. CDR3 loop: CASSLKAGAEGYTF. CDR3 DNA sequence: TGTGCCAGCAGCTTGAAAGCAGGGGCTGAAGGCTACACCTTC.

A note on this clone: Other DNA sequences in the same sample also yield this CDR3. J is TRBJ2-2 and V is TRBV18; no reliable D call. The germline CDR1 and CDR2 sequences are KGHSH and LQKENI. Trimming removed 2 bases at V and 1 base at J, with 5 bases between. This CDR3 is built from 14 residues. The chain's CDR3 is CASSPGLNTGELFF. In DNA form, the CDR3 reads TGTGCCAGCTCACCAGGGCTGAACACCGGGGAGCTGTTTTTT.

V and J are TRBV19 and TRBJ2-1; TRBD2 agrees at 11 bases. The CDR3 length is 16 residues. Germline V CDR1 and CDR2: LNHDA, SQIVND (reference sequence). Trimming removed 5 bases from V and 9 bases from J; junction bases left unmatched: 12. The CDR3 sequence is CASSPTSGAYFGEQFF. The CDR3 coding sequence is TGTGCCAGTAGTCCGACTAGCGGGGCATACTTCGGTGAGCAGTTCTTC.

This clone was recorded at least ten times. The chain is built from TRBV9 and TRBJ2-6; 9 nucleotides match TRBD1. V shed 6 bases, J shed 2 bases, and the junction held 3 bases outside the gene matches. Germline loops: CDR1 SGDLS, CDR2 YYNGEE. The CDR3 sequence is 15 residues long. The CDR3 is CASKGTGTGANVLTF. As DNA, the CDR3 is TGTGCCAGCAAAGGGACAGGGACTGGGGCCAACGTCCTGACTTTC.

The chain employs TRBV25-1 and TRBJ2-1, with 10 bases fitting TRBD1. This CDR3 has 16 residues. Trimming took 2 bases from V and 8 from J; bases not matched to a gene: 9. Germline assignment: CDR1 MGHDK and CDR2 SYGVNS. The chain's CDR3 is CASSESGTGVFDEQFF. CDR3 sequence (DNA): TGTGCCAGCAGTGAAAGTGGGACAGGGGTTTTTGATGAGCAGTTCTTC. Complete variable domain (other parts from reference TRBV25-1 and TRBJ2-1): EADIYQTPRYLVIGTGKKITLECSQTMGHDKMYWYQQDPGMELHLIHYSYGVNSTEKGDLSSESTVSRIRTEHFPLTLESARPSHTSQYLCASSESGTGVFDEQFFGPGTRLTVL.

This chain connects TRBV5-4 to TRBJ2-5; 8 nucleotides match TRBD2. Trimming removed 0 bases from V and 5 bases from J; junction bases left unmatched: 3. The CDR3 covers 14 residues. Germline assignment: CDR1 SGHNT and CDR2 YYREEE (reference sequence). CDR3 region: CASSLARGEETQYF. CDR3 bases: TGTGCCAGCAGCTTGGCGCGGGGGGAGGAGACCCAGTACTTC.

This clone has only a few counts. J is TRBJ1-5 and V is TRBV28; 7 positions agree with TRBD1. J lost 7 bases, V lost 10 bases, and 10 bases had no gene match. The CDR3 totals 13 residues. Germline values: CDR1 MDHEN, CDR2 SYDVKM. CDR3 sequence reads: CANNQGVGQPQHF. The CDR3 DNA follows: TGTGCCAACAACCAGGGGGTCGGGCAGCCCCAGCATTTT.

This clone came up a few times. V usage is TRBV5-1 and J usage is TRBJ2-1, with D tentatively TRBD1 (5 bases). The CDR3 totals 15 residues. V shed 3 bases and J shed 0 bases, with 10 bases lying between them. The germline V gene encodes CDR1 SGHRS and CDR2 YFSETQ. CDR3 nucleotides: TGCGCCAGCAGCTCAGGGATGGTCTCCTACAATGAGCAGTTCTTC. This encodes CASSSGMVSYNEQFF. The variable domain in full, with the rest retrieved from reference TRBV5-1 and TRBJ2-1, is KAGVTQTPRYLIKTRGQQVTLSCSPISGHRSVSWYQQTPGQGLQFLFEYFSETQRNKGNFPGRFSGRQFSNSRSEMNVSTLELGDSALYLCASSSGMVSYNEQFFGPGTRLTVL.

This clone has more than one count but fewer than ten. The chain is built from TRBV7-6 and TRBJ1-4; 10 bases are a match to TRBD1. V was pared by 4 bases and J by 7 bases, with 3 bases of the junction left unmatched. The CDR3 consists of 14 residues. CDR1 and CDR2 from the germline V gene are SGHVS and FNYEAQ. CDR3 sequence reads: CASSSTGGGEKLFF. The CDR3 coding sequence is TGTGCCAGCAGCTCGACAGGGGGCGGTGAAAAACTGTTTTTT. The complete variable domain, with remaining parts taken from reference TRBV7-6 and TRBJ1-4, reads GAGVSQSPRYKVTKRGQDVALRCDPISGHVSLYWYRQALGQGPEFLTYFNYEAQQDKSGLPNDRFSAERPEGSISTLTIQRTEQRDSAMYRCASSSTGGGEKLFFGSGTQLSVL.

The chain recombines TRBV5-4 with TRBJ1-4; 9 positions match TRBD1. From germline, CDR1 is SGHNT and CDR2 YYREEE (reference sequence). This CDR3 contains 17 residues. The junction had 14 bases not matched to a gene; V was cut back by 4 bases and J by 7 bases. The CDR3 DNA follows: TGTGCCAGCAGCAAGGACAGGGGCCAAGGTGTAGGTGAAAAACTGTTTTTT. Protein: CASSKDRGQGVGEKLFF. The entire variable domain, with the rest obtained from reference TRBV5-4 and TRBJ1-4, is as follows: ETGVTQSPTHLIKTRGQQVTLRCSSQSGHNTVSWYQQALGQGPQFIFQYYREEENGRGNFPPRFSGLQFPNYSSELNVNALELDDSALYLCASSKDRGQGVGEKLFFGSGTQLSVL.

This clone showed up many times. The V call is TRBV4-2, the J call TRBJ2-1; tentative D call: TRBD1 (6 bases). The CDR3 runs 15 residues. Germline assignment: CDR1 LGHNA and CDR2 YNFKEQ. Trimming removed 4 bases from V and 5 bases from J, with 15 bases in between. CDR3 sequence reads: CASSPRPDSDNEQFF. The CDR3 DNA reads TGTGCCAGCAGCCCCCGACCGGACAGTGACAATGAGCAGTTCTTC.

The chain uses TRBV18 and TRBJ1-4; possible D gene TRBD1, 6 bases. The germline CDR1 and CDR2 sequences are KGHSH and LQKENI. The ends were cut back, 6 bases at V and 0 bases at J, with 17 bases in the middle. The CDR3 is 17 residues long. The CDR3 DNA reads TGTGCCAGCTCCCCTACAGGGTTCTCCCCAACTAATGAAAAACTGTTTTTT. Translating gives CASSPTGFSPTNEKLFF. Based on the CDR3 plus reference TRBV18 and TRBJ1-4, the full variable domain is NAGVMQNPRHLVRRRGQEARLRCSPMKGHSHVYWYRQLPEEGLKFMVYLQKENIIDESGMPKERFSAEFPKEGPSILRIQQVVRGDSAAYFCASSPTGFSPTNEKLFFGSGTQLSVL.

This clone came up many times. V is TRBV7-2 and J is TRBJ2-5; 7 bases line up with TRBD1. The germline CDR1 and CDR2 sequences are SGHTA and FQGNSA. This CDR3 comprises 13 residues. Trimming removed 5 bases from V and 2 bases from J; junction bases left unmatched: 2. The CDR3 reads CASSPGQQETQYF. DNA of the CDR3: TGTGCCAGCAGCCCGGGACAGCAAGAGACCCAGTACTTC.

This sequence joins TRBV6-1 and TRBJ2-1; no clear D. The CDR3 is 13 residues long. CDR1 is MNHNS, CDR2 SASEGT, per germline. The germline V and J ends were trimmed by 8 bases and 9 bases, with 17 bases remaining between them. DNA of the CDR3: TGTGCCAGCGCTGGTCGAGGCTTGGTTGAGCAGTTCTTC. Translated: CASAGRGLVEQFF.

This chain links TRBV11-2 with TRBJ2-2, with 11 bases lining up with TRBD2. V was pared by 4 bases and J by 6 bases, with 13 bases of the junction left unmatched. This CDR3 spans 18 amino acids. Germline V CDR1 and CDR2: SGHAT, FQNNGV. The chain's CDR3 is CASSSKFSSGGRAGELFF. CDR3 DNA sequence: TGTGCCAGCAGCTCCAAGTTCTCTAGCGGGGGGCGGGCCGGGGAGCTGTTTTTT.

This clone was recorded a few times. The chain recombines TRBV28 with TRBJ2-2; tentative D call: TRBD1 (5 bases). The ends were cut back, 5 bases at V and 9 bases at J, with 22 bases in the middle. The CDR3 contains 16 residues. Per the germline V gene, CDR1 is MDHEN and CDR2 is SYDVKM. The CDR3 coding sequence is TGTGCCAGCAGTCGGGTCCCGGACACCCTAAGGAGGGAGCTGTTTTTT. Its translation: CASSRVPDTLRRELFF.

The table lists this clone with a few counts. The chain joins TRBV11-3 to TRBJ2-5; the match to TRBD1 covers 7 bases. Germline V gene sequence: CDR1 SGHNT, CDR2 YENEEA. This CDR3 region has 15 residues. V was clipped by 3 bases and J by 2 bases; unmatched bases: 6. Here the CDR3 reads CASSFGDSRQETQYF. In nucleotides, the CDR3 is TGTGCCAGCAGCTTTGGGGACAGCAGACAAGAGACCCAGTACTTC.

There are a few counts of this clone. The limits of the CDR3 on the DNA are not certain, so only TCRdb's listed CDR3 is given. The gene calls are TRBV11-2 and TRBJ2-5; the D call of TRBD2 is as the table states it, not checked on the DNA. CDR1 SGHAT and CDR2 FQNNGV come from the germline V gene. The CDR3 is made up of 14 amino acids, end residues included. CDR3 in amino acids: CASSWVGGGALSDF.

In its sample, this clone was seen many times. The chain joins TRBV5-4 to TRBJ1-1, with 7 bases identical to TRBD1. CDR3 length: 14 amino acids. Per germline, CDR1 SGHNT and CDR2 YYREEE (reference sequence). J lost 1 base, V lost 4 bases, and 4 bases had no gene match. CDR3 nucleotides: TGTGCCAGCAGCGTCGGGACAGCGAACACTGAAGCTTTCTTT. Protein product: CASSVGTANTEAFF.

The sample holds a few counts of this clone. This chain links TRBV5-4 with TRBJ2-5, with D uncertain. From germline, CDR1 is SGHNT and CDR2 YYREEE (reference sequence). The CDR3 contains 14 residues. Trimming shortened V by 0 bases and J by 1 base, and 7 bases separated the two germline ends. As DNA, the CDR3 is TGTGCCAGCAGCTTGGGTGGGCTCCAAGAGACCCAGTACTTC. Translation gives CASSLGGLQETQYF.

The V gene is TRBV7-2, the J gene TRBJ2-2; TRBD2 aligns across 9 bases. The junction had 9 bases not matched to a gene; V was cut back by 7 bases and J by 6 bases. CDR1 and CDR2 from the germline V gene are SGHTA and FQGNSA. The CDR3 consists of 15 residues. The CDR3 region is CASTKSAGGPGELFF. The CDR3 DNA reads TGTGCCAGCACAAAATCCGCGGGGGGGCCCGGGGAGCTGTTTTTT.

The chain is built from TRBV19 and TRBJ2-7, with 9 bases lining up with TRBD1. V was clipped by 10 bases and J by 4 bases; unmatched bases: 8. From germline, CDR1 is LNHDA and CDR2 SQIVND (reference sequence). This CDR3 spans 13 amino acids. The CDR3 DNA reads TGTGCCACTGGGACAGGGTTTAAGTACGAGCAGTACTTC. Residues: CATGTGFKYEQYF.

The sample holds a few counts of this clone. The chain joins TRBV28 to TRBJ2-5; D ambiguous. Germline loops: CDR1 MDHEN, CDR2 SYDVKM. This CDR3 comprises 13 residues. Trimming shortened V by 1 base and J by 4 bases, and 7 bases separated the two germline ends. CDR3 loop: CASSLSTPETQYF. CDR3 in DNA: TGTGCCAGCAGTTTATCTACCCCAGAGACCCAGTACTTC.